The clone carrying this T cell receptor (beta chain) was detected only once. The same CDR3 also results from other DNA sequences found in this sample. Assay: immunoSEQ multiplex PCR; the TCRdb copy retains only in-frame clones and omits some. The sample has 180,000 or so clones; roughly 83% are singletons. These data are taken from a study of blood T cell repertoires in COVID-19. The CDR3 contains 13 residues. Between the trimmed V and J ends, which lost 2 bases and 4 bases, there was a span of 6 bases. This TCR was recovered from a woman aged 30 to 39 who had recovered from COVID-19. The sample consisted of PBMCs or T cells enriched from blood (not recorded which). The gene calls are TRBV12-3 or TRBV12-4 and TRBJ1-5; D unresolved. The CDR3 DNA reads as TGTGCCAGCAGTTTACAGATAAATCAGCCCCAGCATTTT. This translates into CASSLQINQPQHF.